This TCR beta chain was sequenced for a study of blood T cell repertoires in COVID-19. Original handling: Amplification of reference gene primers provided the estimated nucleated cell counts. Generated by immunoSEQ multiplex PCR, the TCRdb table keeps only in-frame clones and is missing some. Clone size and V and J calls were adopted from that table, with D and trimming inferred from the DNA. Here the sample spans around 340,000 clones, 65% to 85% being singletons. Germline V gene lookup returns CDR1 LNHDA and CDR2 SQIVND (reference sequence). The CDR3 is 15 amino acids. Trimming cost V 5 bases and J 4 bases, with 17 bases left between them.

The chain carries TRBV19 and TRBJ2-5, with TRBD1 as a possible D gene (6 bases). Sequenced: peripheral blood. The clonotype was recovered from a man aged 25 to 45 with active or convalescent COVID-19. Written as DNA, the CDR3 is TGTGCCAGTAGTCCCGCACAGGGAGTGGGAGAGACCCAGTACTTC. It is translated as CASSPAQGVGETQYF.